This T cell receptor (beta chain) was identified in a study of CXCR3-negative and CXCR3-positive naive CD8 T cells. Whole-study findings and limits: Once cells were cryopreserved, CXCR3 expression went down partly, and most assays used fresh PBMCs. Across naive subsets, surface CD5 expression was comparable, and TCR strength was inferred from properties of the TRB CDR3. Memory cells showed distinct TRBV-TRBJ patterns, while the two naive subsets matched.

As regards this clonotype: The antigen remains undetermined.

Sorts performed in triplicate captured 300,000 to 350,000 cells each from every CD8+ T cell subset. UMI-labeled TRB cDNA libraries were prepared by 5' RACE. TCRdb reworked the 5' RACE reads into one entry per CDR3 protein, no DNA. The sample's table shows around 47,000 distinct CDR3 sequences. The sample was memory CD8+ T cells from blood. The sequence was collected from a human donor in good health. Some clones in this sample may be carry-over from other donors' samples.

The CDR3 here is CSARETGKDYEQYF. The chain is built from TRBV20-1 and TRBJ2-7; TCRdb indicates TRBD1, and absent DNA this call remains unverified. Germline V gives CDR1 DFQATT, CDR2 SNEGSKA (reference sequence). CDR3 length: 14 amino acids.